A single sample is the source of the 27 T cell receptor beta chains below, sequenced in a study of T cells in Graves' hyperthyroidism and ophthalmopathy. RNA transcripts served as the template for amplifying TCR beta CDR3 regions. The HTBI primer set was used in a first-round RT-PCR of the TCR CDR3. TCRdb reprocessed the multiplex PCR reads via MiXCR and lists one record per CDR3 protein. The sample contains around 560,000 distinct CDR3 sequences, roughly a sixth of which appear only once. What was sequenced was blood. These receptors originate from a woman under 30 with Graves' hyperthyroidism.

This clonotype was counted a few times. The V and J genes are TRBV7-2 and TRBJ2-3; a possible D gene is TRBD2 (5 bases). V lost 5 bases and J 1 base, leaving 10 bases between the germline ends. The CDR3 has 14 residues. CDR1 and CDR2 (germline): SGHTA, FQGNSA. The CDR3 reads CASSRRTGTDTQYF. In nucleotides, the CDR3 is TGTGCCAGCAGCCGCCGGACTGGCACAGATACGCAGTATTTT.

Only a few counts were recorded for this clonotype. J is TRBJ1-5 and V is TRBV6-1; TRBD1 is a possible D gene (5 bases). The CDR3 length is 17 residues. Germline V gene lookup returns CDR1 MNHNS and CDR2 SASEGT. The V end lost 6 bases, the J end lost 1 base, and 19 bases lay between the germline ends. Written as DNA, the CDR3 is TGTGCCAGCAGACCCGGGACGGGGGGGGAAAGCAATCAGCCCCAGCATTTT. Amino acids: CASRPGTGGESNQPQHF.

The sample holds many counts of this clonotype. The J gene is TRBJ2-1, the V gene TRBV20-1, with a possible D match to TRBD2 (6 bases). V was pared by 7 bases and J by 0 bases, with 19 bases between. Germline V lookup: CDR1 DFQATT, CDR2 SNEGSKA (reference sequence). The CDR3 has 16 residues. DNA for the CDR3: TGCAGTGTTGAGCTAGCGAGACCATCCTCCTACAATGAGCAGTTCTTC. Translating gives CSVELARPSSYNEQFF.

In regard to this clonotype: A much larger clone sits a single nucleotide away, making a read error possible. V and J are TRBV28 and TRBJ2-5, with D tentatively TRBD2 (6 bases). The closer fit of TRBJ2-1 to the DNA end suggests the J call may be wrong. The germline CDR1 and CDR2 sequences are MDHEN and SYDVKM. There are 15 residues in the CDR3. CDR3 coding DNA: TGTGCCAGCAGTTTACCGACCGGGACTGGAGAGACCCAGTTCTTC. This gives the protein CASSLPTGTGETQFF.

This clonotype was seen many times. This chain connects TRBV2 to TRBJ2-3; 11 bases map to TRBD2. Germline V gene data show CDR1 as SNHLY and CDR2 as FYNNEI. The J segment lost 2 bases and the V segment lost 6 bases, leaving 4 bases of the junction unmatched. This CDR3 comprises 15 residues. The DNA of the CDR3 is TGTGCCAGCAGCGTGGGACTAGCGGACACAGATACGCAGTATTTT. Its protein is CASSVGLADTDTQYF.

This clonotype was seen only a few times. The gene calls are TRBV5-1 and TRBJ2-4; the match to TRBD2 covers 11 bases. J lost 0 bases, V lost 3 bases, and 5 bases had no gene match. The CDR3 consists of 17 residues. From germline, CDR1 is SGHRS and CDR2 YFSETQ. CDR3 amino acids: CASSSGLAALAKNIQYF. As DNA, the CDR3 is TGCGCCAGCAGCTCGGGACTAGCGGCCCTAGCCAAAAACATTCAGTACTTC.

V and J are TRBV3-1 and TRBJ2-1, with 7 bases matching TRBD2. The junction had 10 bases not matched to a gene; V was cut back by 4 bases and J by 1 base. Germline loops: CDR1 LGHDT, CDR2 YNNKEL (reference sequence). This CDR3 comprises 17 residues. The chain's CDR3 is CASSPPWRERSYNEQFF. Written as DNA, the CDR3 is TGTGCCAGCAGCCCCCCCTGGCGGGAGAGGTCCTACAATGAGCAGTTCTTC.

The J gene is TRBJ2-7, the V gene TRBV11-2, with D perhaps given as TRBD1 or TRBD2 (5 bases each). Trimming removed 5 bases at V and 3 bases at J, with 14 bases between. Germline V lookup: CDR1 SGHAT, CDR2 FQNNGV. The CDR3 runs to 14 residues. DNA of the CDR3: TGTGCCAGCAGCCCGGGACGGTCTTACTACGAGCAGTACTTC. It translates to CASSPGRSYYEQYF.

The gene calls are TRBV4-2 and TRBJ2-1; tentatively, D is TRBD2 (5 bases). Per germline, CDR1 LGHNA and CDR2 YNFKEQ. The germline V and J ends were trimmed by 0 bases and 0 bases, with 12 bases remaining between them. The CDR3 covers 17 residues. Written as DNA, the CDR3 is TGTGCCAGCAGCCAAGATTGGCTAGCTGGCTCCTACAATGAGCAGTTCTTC. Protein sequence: CASSQDWLAGSYNEQFF.

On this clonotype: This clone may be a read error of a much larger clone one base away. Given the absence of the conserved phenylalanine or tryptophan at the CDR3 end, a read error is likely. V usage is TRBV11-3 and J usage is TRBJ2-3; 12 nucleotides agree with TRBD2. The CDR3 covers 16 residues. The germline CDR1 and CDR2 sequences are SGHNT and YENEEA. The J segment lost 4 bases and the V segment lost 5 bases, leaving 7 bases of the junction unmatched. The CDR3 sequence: CASSPWTSGVSDTQYS. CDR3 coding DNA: TGTGCCAGCAGCCCGTGGACTAGCGGGGTATCAGATACGCAGTATTCT.

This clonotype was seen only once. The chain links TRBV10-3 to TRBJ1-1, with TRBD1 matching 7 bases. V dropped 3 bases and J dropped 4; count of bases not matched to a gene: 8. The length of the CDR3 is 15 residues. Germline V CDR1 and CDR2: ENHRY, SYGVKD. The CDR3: CAISEMTGITTEAFF. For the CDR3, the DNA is TGTGCCATCAGTGAAATGACAGGGATCACCACTGAAGCTTTCTTT.

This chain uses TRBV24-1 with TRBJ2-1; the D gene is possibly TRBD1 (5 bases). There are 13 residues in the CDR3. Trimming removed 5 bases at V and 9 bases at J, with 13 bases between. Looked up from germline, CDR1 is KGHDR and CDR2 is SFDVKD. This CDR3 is CATSGLTRGEQFF. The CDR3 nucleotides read TGTGCCACCAGTGGCCTCACAAGGGGTGAGCAGTTCTTC.

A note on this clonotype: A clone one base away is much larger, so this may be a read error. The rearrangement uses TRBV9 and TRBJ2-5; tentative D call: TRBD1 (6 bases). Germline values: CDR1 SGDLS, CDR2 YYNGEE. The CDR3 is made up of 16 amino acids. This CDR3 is CASSVLGQGWQETRYF. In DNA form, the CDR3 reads TGTGCCAGCAGCGTATTAGGGCAGGGGTGGCAAGAGACCCGGTACTTC. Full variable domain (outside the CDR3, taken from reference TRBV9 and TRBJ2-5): DSGVTQTPKHLITATGQRVTLRCSPRSGDLSVYWYQQSLDQGLQFLIQYYNGEERAKGNILERFSAQQFPDLHSELNLSSLELGDSALYFCASSVLGQGWQETRYFGPGTRLLVL.

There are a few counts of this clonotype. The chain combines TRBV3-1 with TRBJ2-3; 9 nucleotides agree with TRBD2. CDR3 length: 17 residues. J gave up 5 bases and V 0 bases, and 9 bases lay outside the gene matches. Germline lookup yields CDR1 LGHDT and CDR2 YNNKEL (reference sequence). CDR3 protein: CASSQDGVAGAGDTQYF. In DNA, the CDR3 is TGTGCCAGCAGCCAAGATGGGGTAGCGGGAGCAGGAGATACGCAGTATTTT.

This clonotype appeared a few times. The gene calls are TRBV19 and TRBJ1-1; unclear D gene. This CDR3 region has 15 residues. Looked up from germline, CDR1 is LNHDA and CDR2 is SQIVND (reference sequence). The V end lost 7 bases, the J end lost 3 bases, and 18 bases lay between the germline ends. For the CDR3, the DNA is TGTGCCAGTATTATTAAATCCGGGAGACACACTGAAGCTTTCTTT. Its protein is CASIIKSGRHTEAFF.

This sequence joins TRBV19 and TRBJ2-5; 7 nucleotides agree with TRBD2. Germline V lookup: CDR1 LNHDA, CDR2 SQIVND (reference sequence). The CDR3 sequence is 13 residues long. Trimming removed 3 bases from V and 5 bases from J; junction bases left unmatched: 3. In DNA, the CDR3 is TGTGCCAGTAGTATTGGACTAGAGGAGACCCAGTACTTC. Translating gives CASSIGLEETQYF.

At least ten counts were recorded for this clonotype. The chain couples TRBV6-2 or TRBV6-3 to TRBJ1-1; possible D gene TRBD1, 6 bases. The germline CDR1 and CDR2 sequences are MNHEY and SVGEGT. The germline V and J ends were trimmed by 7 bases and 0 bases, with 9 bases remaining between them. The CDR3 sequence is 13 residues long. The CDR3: CASNRGLNTEAFF. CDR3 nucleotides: TGTGCCAGCAATCGGGGGCTGAACACTGAAGCTTTCTTT.

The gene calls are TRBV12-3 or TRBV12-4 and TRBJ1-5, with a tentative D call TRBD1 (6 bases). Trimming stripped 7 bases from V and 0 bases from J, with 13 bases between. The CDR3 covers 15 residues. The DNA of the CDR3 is TGTGCCAGCAAACGGACAGATAATAGCAATCAGCCCCAGCATTTT. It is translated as CASKRTDNSNQPQHF.

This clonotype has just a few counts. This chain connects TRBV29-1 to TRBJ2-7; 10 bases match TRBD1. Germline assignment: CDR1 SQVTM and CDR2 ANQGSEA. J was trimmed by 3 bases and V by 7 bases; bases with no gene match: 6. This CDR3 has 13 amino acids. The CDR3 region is CSAGTGDSYEQYF. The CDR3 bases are TGCAGCGCTGGGACAGGGGACAGCTACGAGCAGTACTTC.

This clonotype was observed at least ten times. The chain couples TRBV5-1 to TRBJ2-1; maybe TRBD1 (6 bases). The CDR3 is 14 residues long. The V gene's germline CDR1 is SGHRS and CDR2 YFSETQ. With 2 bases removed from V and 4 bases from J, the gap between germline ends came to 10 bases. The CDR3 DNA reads TGCGCCAGCAGCTTCAGGGGCGCATACAATGAGCAGTTCTTC. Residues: CASSFRGAYNEQFF.

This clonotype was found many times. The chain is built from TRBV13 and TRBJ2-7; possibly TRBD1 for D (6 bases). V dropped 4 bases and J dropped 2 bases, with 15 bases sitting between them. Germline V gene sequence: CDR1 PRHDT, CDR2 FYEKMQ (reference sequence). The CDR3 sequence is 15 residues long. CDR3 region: CASSSPGTPPYEQYF. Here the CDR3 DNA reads TGTGCCAGCAGCTCCCCCGGGACACCTCCCTACGAGCAGTACTTC.

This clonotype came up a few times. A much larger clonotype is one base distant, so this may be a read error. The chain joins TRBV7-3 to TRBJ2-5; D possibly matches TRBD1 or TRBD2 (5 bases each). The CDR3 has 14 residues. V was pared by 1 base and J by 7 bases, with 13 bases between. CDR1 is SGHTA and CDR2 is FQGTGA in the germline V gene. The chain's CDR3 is CASSLNSLGTTQYF. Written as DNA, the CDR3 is TGTGCCAGCAGCTTAAACTCGTTAGGGACGACCCAGTACTTC.

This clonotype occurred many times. The CDR3, as DNA: TGTGCCAGCAGTACAGAAGAGACCCAGTACTTC. Translation gives CASSTEETQYF. The chain employs TRBV12-3 or TRBV12-4 and TRBJ2-5; D is unresolved. V lost 5 bases, J lost 3 bases, and 4 bases lay in between. CDR3 size: 11 residues.

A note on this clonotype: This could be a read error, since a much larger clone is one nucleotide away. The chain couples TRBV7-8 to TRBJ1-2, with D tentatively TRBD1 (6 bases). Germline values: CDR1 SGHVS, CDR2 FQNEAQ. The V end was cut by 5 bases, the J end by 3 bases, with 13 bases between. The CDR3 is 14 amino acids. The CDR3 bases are TGTGCCAGCAGCGTTGAGGGGGATTACTATGGCTACACCTTC. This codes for CASSVEGDYYGYTF.

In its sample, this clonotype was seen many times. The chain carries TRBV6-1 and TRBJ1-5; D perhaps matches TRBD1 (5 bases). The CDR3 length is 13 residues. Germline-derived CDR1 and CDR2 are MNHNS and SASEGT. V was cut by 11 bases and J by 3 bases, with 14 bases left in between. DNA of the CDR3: TGTGCCGTTTCGACAGTCTACAATCAGCCCCAGCATTTT. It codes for CAVSTVYNQPQHF.

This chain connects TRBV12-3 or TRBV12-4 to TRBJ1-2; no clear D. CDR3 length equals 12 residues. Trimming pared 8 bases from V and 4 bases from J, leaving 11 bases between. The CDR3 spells CASALVLYGYTF. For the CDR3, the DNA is TGTGCCAGCGCCCTCGTTCTCTATGGCTACACCTTC.

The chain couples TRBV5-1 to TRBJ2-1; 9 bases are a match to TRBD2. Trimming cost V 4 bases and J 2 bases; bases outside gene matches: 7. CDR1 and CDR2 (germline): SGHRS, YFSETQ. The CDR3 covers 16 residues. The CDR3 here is CASSTRSGGTYNEQFF. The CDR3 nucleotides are TGCGCCAGCAGCACCAGAAGCGGGGGGACCTACAATGAGCAGTTCTTC. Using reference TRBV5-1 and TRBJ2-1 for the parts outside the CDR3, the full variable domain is KAGVTQTPRYLIKTRGQQVTLSCSPISGHRSVSWYQQTPGQGLQFLFEYFSETQRNKGNFPGRFSGRQFSNSRSEMNVSTLELGDSALYLCASSTRSGGTYNEQFFGPGTRLTVL.